Listed here are 2 T cell receptor beta chains from one sample, sequenced in a study of blood T cell repertoires in COVID-19. The data were produced by immunoSEQ multiplex PCR, yet TCRdb's version contains in-frame clones alone and is incomplete. The table records approximately 140,000 clones, about 83% of them present only once. Specimen: peripheral blood. Every receptor here comes from a man aged 45-65 years with acute or convalescent COVID-19.

This clone has at least ten counts. The rearrangement joins TRBV13 to TRBJ1-6; 10 bases align to TRBD1. The germline CDR1 and CDR2 sequences are PRHDT and FYEKMQ (reference sequence). V gave up 8 bases and J gave up 8 bases; unmatched junction bases: 0. The length of the CDR3 is 12 residues. DNA for the CDR3: TGTGCCAGCGGACAGGGGGATTCACCCCTCCACTTT. This encodes CASGQGDSPLHF.

The J gene is TRBJ1-2, the V gene TRBV19; 7 nucleotides line up with TRBD1. The germline gives CDR1 LNHDA, CDR2 SQIVND (reference sequence). V lost 8 bases to trimming and J lost 2 bases; unmatched junction nucleotides: 20. The CDR3 is made up of 18 amino acids. In DNA form, the CDR3 reads TGTGCCAGTTCCGGTGACAGGGTTTTTCCCAATGGGAACTATGGCTACACCTTC. Amino acids: CASSGDRVFPNGNYGYTF.